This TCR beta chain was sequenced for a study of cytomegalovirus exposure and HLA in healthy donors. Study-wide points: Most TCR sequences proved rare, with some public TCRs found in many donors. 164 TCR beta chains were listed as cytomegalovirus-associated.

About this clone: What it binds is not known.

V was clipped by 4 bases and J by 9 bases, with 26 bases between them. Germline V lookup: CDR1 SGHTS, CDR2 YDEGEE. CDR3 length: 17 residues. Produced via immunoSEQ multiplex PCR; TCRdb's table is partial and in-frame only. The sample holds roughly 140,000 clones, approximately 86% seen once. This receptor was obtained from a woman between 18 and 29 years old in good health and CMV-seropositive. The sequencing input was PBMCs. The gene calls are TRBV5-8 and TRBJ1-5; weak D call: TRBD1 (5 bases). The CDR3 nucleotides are TGTGCCAGCAGCGCGCCCTCCGGACTCCCTGGGGGGGGGCCCCAGCATTTT. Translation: CASSAPSGLPGGGPQHF.